The next 5 T cell receptor beta chains were all read from a single sample in a study of blood T cell repertoires in COVID-19. Generated by immunoSEQ multiplex PCR, the TCRdb table keeps only in-frame clones and is missing some. The data show some 80,000 clones, roughly 81% seen once. The sequenced material came from peripheral blood. Every receptor here comes from a man aged 55 to 70 with COVID-19, enrolled during active disease.

The rearrangement joins TRBV3-1 (or the pseudogene TRBV3-2) to TRBJ2-7; maybe TRBD2 (6 bases). CDR1 LGHDT and CDR2 YNNKEL come from the germline V gene (reference sequence). This CDR3 spans 13 amino acids. V was shortened by 6 bases and J by 7 bases, with 16 bases between the two germline ends. CDR3 sequence (DNA): TGTGCCAGCAGATCTCGACTCCGGGGGGAGCAGTACTTC. Translating gives CASRSRLRGEQYF.

The chain carries TRBV15 and TRBJ2-3; maybe TRBD1 (6 bases). CDR1 is LNHNV, CDR2 YYDKDF, per germline (reference sequence). Trimming left V 2 bases short and J 1 base short, with 16 bases between. The CDR3 is 17 residues long. The CDR3 reads CATSRSTGLLGTDTQYF. DNA of the CDR3: TGTGCCACCAGCAGATCAACAGGGCTGCTCGGCACAGATACGCAGTATTTT.

The V call is TRBV19, the J call TRBJ1-5; D call uncertain. The germline gives CDR1 LNHDA, CDR2 SQIVND (reference sequence). The CDR3 is 11 amino acids. V lost 6 bases, J lost 3 bases, and 3 bases lay in between. As DNA, the CDR3 is TGTGCCAGTAGCAACAATCAGCCCCAGCATTTT. It is translated as CASSNNQPQHF.

The J gene is TRBJ2-1, the V gene TRBV18; D perhaps matches TRBD1 (5 bases). The CDR3 consists of 14 residues. The ends were cut back, 6 bases at V and 7 bases at J, with 16 bases in the middle. Per germline, CDR1 KGHSH and CDR2 LQKENI. CDR3 coding DNA: TGTGCCAGCTCGCTCAATAAGGGGTCGAATGAGCAGTTCTTC. It is translated as CASSLNKGSNEQFF.

The chain combines TRBV12-3 or TRBV12-4 with TRBJ2-5; 10 nucleotides align to TRBD1. The CDR3 extends over 13 amino acids. V shed 3 bases, J shed 7 bases, and the junction held 2 bases outside the gene matches. The CDR3 nucleotides are TGTGCCAGCAGTTTCCGGACAGGGGGGACCCAGTACTTC. It specifies CASSFRTGGTQYF.